This T cell receptor beta chain was recorded in a study of T-cell reconstitution after alpha-beta-depleted transplantation in children (dated by TCRdb to the mid-2010s). In terms of the full investigation: Using TCR repertoire profiling, the study quantitatively followed how T-cell immune reconstitution unfolded in children after TCRalphabeta/CD19-depleted allogeneic hematopoietic cell transplantation.

The CDR3, cysteine through phenylalanine, is 11 amino acids long. This entry keeps only the CDR3 DNA: 33 bases, framed from base 1. From a lookup of the germline V gene, CDR1 and CDR2 are SGHTA and FQGNSA. At the junction V is shortened by 5 bases and J by 5 bases, with 6 bases in between. The library was obtained by PCR. The sequencer was an Illumina HiSeq 2500. TCR libraries were prepared with molecular barcoding, using unique molecular identifiers to normalize TCRbeta repertoire quantification. The public reads were run again by TCRdb, first through fastp at Q25 and then through MiXCR, and only productive beta chains were kept. Rows with a matching CDR3 protein are joined into one entry that keeps the most common DNA and genes. This sample gives over 200,000 distinct CDR3 sequences in total; 8.5% to 10% of them show up just once. The ten largest account for 6.2% of the sample. This clonotype is classified as medium-sized (0.01 to 0.1%). Its antigen is unknown. Qualities for individual bases were not recorded, and no much larger clone is one base off.

Recombination linked TRBV7-2 to TRBJ2-5, with the D gene not confidently named. The TCR comes from a human donor who donated a stem cell graft to a child with acute lymphoblastic leukemia. Sequenced material: PBMCs from the stem cell graft donor, taken from the stem cell graft. The sequenced DNA: TGTGCCAGCAGCATACAGGAGACCCAGTACTTC. This encodes CASSIQETQYF.